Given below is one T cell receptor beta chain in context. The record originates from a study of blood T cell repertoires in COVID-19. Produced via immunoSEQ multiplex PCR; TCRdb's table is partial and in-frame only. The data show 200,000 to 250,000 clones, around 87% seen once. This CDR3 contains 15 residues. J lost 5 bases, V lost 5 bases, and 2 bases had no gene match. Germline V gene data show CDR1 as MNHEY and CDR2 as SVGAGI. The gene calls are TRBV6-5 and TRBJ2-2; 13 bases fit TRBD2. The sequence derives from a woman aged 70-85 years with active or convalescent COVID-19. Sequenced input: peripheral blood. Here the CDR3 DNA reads TGTGCCAGCAGTATACTAGCGGGGGGGACCGGGGAGCTGTTTTTT. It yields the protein CASSILAGGTGELFF.